This TCR beta chain was recorded in a study of T cell responses to AZD1222 COVID-19 vaccine (dated by TCRdb to the early 2020s). Regarding the research as a whole: TCR sequencing was performed for approximately 240 trial participants, of whom around 200 were given two doses of AZD1222 and some 26 were given two doses of MenACWY control vaccine. Trial participants were enrolled into age subgroups of 18-55, 56-69 and 70-plus years, which contained around 150, 29 and 61 TCR-sequenced participants, respectively.

What the research found in general, with its limitations: Conclusions about previously exposed vaccinees were limited because only a handful of AZD1222 recipients were SARS-CoV-2 seropositive at baseline. In the small 56-69-year group, the increase in depth fell short of significance, most likely because of low power. The vaccine-associated CD4 TCRs covered the entire spike protein, and the dominant responses fell in regions 160-218 and 743-854. Because no day 14 peak-response samples were available, repertoires were characterized only after the peak T cell response. Nearly half of unique spike-specific TCRs reportedly recognized epitopes outside regions mutated in the B.1.351 and B.1.1.7 variants. Participants were mostly white British, with more females than males. The authors suggested clonal diversity may have been underestimated. After two AZD1222 doses, spike-specific TCR breadth and depth were significantly higher than at day 0 and than in MenACWY recipients.

Sample time point, as interpreted from the label and publication: about 28 days (+/-7) after the second vaccine dose. Because spike-specific TCR depth and breadth did not differ between the two schedules, AZD1222 recipients who got a second dose at roughly 4 weeks were pooled with those who got a second dose at roughly 12 weeks. The vaccinee samples were drawn from two UK trials, COV001 and COV002, one of which was a single-blind randomized controlled phase 2/3 trial testing AZD1222 (ChAdOx1 nCoV-19) in healthy adults. For TCRbeta chain sequencing, PBMC samples were collected from trial participants at day 0 and at day 28 after the second dose. With regard to this clone: Its antigen remains undetermined. No base-level quality is on record; no much larger clone is a single base apart.

CDR3 length: 19 amino acids, cysteine to phenylalanine. Of the read, only the CDR3 DNA is kept; its 57 bases are in frame from base 1. The CDR1 and CDR2 encoded by the germline V gene are MDHEN and SYDVKM. Germline trimming amounts to 2 bases on V and 5 bases on J, with 12 as the count of junction bases outside the gene matches. The CDR3 regions of human TCRbeta chains were analyzed by immunosequencing. In the original analysis: TCRs in the repertoires were matched against a reference library of SARS-CoV-2-specific TCRs that had been generated with the MIRA antigen-specificity platform. Breadth meant the fraction of unique TCRs that were SARS-CoV-2-associated, whereas depth meant the fraction of total T cells that were SARS-CoV-2-associated. Each spike-specific TCR was assigned to its reactive spike region and to a CD4 or CD8 class using the MIRA data. Log10-transformed breadth and depth values were compared by one-way ANOVA with Sidak's multiple comparisons tests. Drawn from immuneACCESS, this table holds only the in-frame rearrangements with V and J called that TCRdb kept. Clones are partly lost; checked studies trace under half to an unresolved V gene and leave the rest unexplained. The DNA was the basis for D and trimming; V, J and clone size are from that table. The sample contains roughly 120,000 clones, about 91% of them found a single time. The top ten hold 1.5% to 2% of the sample.

The clonotype was recovered from an adult who received the AZD1222 COVID-19 vaccine. The V and J genes are TRBV28 and TRBJ2-2, with 12 bases matching TRBD2. Here the sequenced sample was peripheral blood, taken 28 days after the second AZD1222 dose. The CDR3 in this case is CASSLAGLAGLKETGELFF. DNA sequence: TGTGCCAGCAGTTTAGCGGGACTAGCGGGTCTAAAGGAGACCGGGGAGCTGTTTTTT.